This is a list of T cell receptor beta chains from one sample in a study of T cell repertoires in cytomegalovirus infection. The antigens for these receptors are not known. MiXCR was run by TCRdb on the reads, yielding one entry per CDR3 protein. Of 450,000 to 550,000 distinct CDR3 sequences listed, approximately 40% were seen once; the top ten hold 43%. Sequenced here: cultured PBMCs, sampled from culture after CMV antigen stimulation. These receptors all come from a human donor in good health (CMV status not recorded). Some clones in this sample may be carry-over from other donors' samples. Both conserved end residues are trimmed from each CDR3. D genes are given only for firm matches.

V,J,D,CDR3
TRBV6-4,TRBJ2-5,TRBD2,ASSDFTSGRDQETQY
TRBV7-2,TRBJ1-1,NA,ASSIRRSNTEAF
TRBV11-2,TRBJ2-5,TRBD2,ASLPTSAETQY
TRBV6-1,TRBJ2-7,NA,ASSLSGLGYEQY
TRBV7-2,TRBJ2-3,NA,ASSGVIPDTQY
TRBV7-2,TRBJ1-5,NA,ASSLWKDQPQH
TRBV6-1,TRBJ2-1,NA,ASTKTGSAGHQF
TRBV4-3,TRBJ2-5,NA,ASSQDWQAGETQY
TRBV20-1,TRBJ2-3,NA,SASGWARGDTQY
TRBV6-8,TRBJ1-1,NA,ASSSAPGRQAF
TRBV18,TRBJ2-3,NA,ASRGDILDTQY
TRBV7-8,TRBJ2-1,TRBD2,ASSLGTSLQNEQF
TRBV5-8,TRBJ1-5,NA,ASSLAVTAFNQPQH
TRBV7-2,TRBJ2-3,NA,ASSPEGPSQY
TRBV12-3/TRBV12-4,TRBJ2-7,NA,ASSALGGQY
TRBV7-2,TRBJ2-5,NA,ASTRNRGNEQETQY
TRBV7-9,TRBJ2-1,NA,ASSLWSGGRYNEQF
TRBV28,TRBJ1-4,NA,ASRSGDMGNEKLF
TRBV7-9,TRBJ2-7,TRBD1,ASTDRGLSEQY
TRBV28,TRBJ1-5,TRBD1,ASSLKGDRVGVQPQH
TRBV11-2,TRBJ1-2,NA,ASMGGYGYT
TRBV19,TRBJ1-1,NA,ASTHRQGLNTEAF
TRBV4-1,TRBJ1-5,TRBD1,ASSPRQGIQPQH
TRBV11-2,TRBJ2-7,NA,ASSAGSGYEQY
TRBV4-2,TRBJ2-1,NA,ASSPGGHNEQF
TRBV27,TRBJ1-6,NA,ASSSPGARGSPLH
TRBV7-9,TRBJ2-1,NA,ASSQPGADSYNEQF
TRBV7-2,TRBJ1-6,TRBD1,ASSLIQGASPLH
TRBV6-6,TRBJ2-3,NA,ASSYSSERGDTQY
TRBV7-6,TRBJ1-6,NA,ASSPDLGDNSPLH
TRBV12-3/TRBV12-4,TRBJ2-7,NA,ASSLWTVTLTYEQY
TRBV7-2,TRBJ2-7,NA,ASSLALGSAYEQY
TRBV12-3/TRBV12-4,TRBJ2-7,NA,ASSGGQGTYEQY
TRBV12-3/TRBV12-4,TRBJ1-2,NA,ASSFEGRSYT
TRBV20-1,TRBJ2-1,NA,SAGKSGAAYNEQF
TRBV7-2,TRBJ1-1,NA,ASSTSGRNTEAF
TRBV7-9,TRBJ2-5,NA,ASSLGEATQY
TRBV15,TRBJ2-7,NA,ATSISGRGTIEQY
TRBV6-1,TRBJ2-5,NA,ATERERQETQY
TRBV25-1,TRBJ1-6,NA,ASSETLPGVDSPLH
TRBV5-4,TRBJ2-2,NA,ASSTPGGLF
TRBV28,TRBJ2-7,NA,ASSSHYEQY
TRBV7-2,TRBJ2-5,TRBD1,ASSLRGGYRETQY
TRBV11-2,TRBJ1-4,TRBD1,ASSLGEGPGGPEKVNEKLF
TRBV6-5,TRBJ2-3,NA,ASSYQPSAADTQY
TRBV4-1,TRBJ2-3,NA,ASSPRQRTDTQY
TRBV6-8,TRBJ2-2,NA,ASSLTGMGTGELF
TRBV14,TRBJ2-7,NA,ASSRAYSYEQY